Listed below are T cell receptor beta chains from one sample, sequenced in a study of shared clonotypes between healthy human individuals. This table comes from immunoSEQ multiplex PCR, and its TCRdb copy is limited to in-frame clones, with some not included. The table lists 550,000 to 650,000 clones, 95% to 96% of them singletons. The specimen was naive CD8+ T cells sorted from blood. These TCRs come from a young woman in good health. CDR3s leave out the opening cysteine and the closing phenylalanine or tryptophan. Each record gives: V gene, clone size, J gene, CDR3 protein. Rows may omit the clone size; those that give it use once, few, many or a size class.

TRBV10-1	.	TRBJ2-3	ASSDDVPTDTQY
TRBV10-3	.	TRBJ2-6	ATRTDRGNPSGANVLT
TRBV19	.	TRBJ2-1	ASSISKYDEQF
TRBV27	.	TRBJ2-7	ASRSSYEQY
TRBV27	.	TRBJ2-7	ASNQRDSYEQY
TRBV6-5	.	TRBJ2-1	ASSYSGTKQF
TRBV13	.	TRBJ2-5	ASSPTRTASETQY
TRBV4-1	.	TRBJ2-1	ASSQDNLAGGPPLI
TRBV27	.	TRBJ2-6	ASRTGAGANVLT
TRBV5-6	once	TRBJ2-3	ASAMADTQY
TRBV6-5	.	TRBJ2-4	ASSPWGIANIQY
TRBV11-2	.	TRBJ2-7	ASSLEGQGFYEQY
TRBV5-6	.	TRBJ2-2	ASSSGGEVLNTGELF
TRBV28	.	TRBJ2-7	ASRQRGSYEQY
TRBV19	.	TRBJ2-7	ASTSSSGTYEQY
TRBV11-2	.	TRBJ2-7	ASSPGGLSGSTYEQY
TRBV30	.	TRBJ2-3	AWTLGTSTDTQY
TRBV28	.	TRBJ2-7	ASSWTGDTYEQY
TRBV28	.	TRBJ1-5	ASSLYYAPEIGGLVGPQH
TRBV27	.	TRBJ1-5	ASGFPQH
TRBV7-2	.	TRBJ1-2	ASSISHNGYT
TRBV28	.	TRBJ2-7	ASKISGESYEQY
TRBV28	.	TRBJ2-3	ASSTTLAGLHTDTQY
TRBV11-2	.	TRBJ1-1	ASSTMNTEAF
TRBV28	once	TRBJ1-5	ASSSGGRQPQH
TRBV7-9	.	TRBJ1-2	ASSLGTGGHYGYT
TRBV10-2	.	TRBJ1-1	ASSEPTRDRGIMNTEAF
TRBV27	.	TRBJ1-2	ASSSIRQGRPYGYT
TRBV5-6	.	TRBJ1-2	ASSLGLIEHGYT
TRBV7-9	.	TRBJ1-6	ASSLSGAGSDSPLH
TRBV13	.	TRBJ2-1	ASSPSQGSFGNEQF